The rows below give T cell receptor beta chains drawn from one sample of a study of beta chain features in type 1 diabetes. Profiled with immunoSEQ multiplex PCR; TCRdb holds only in-frame clones, not every one. This sample carries 300,000 to 450,000 clones, 10% to 15% of them seen once, and the ten largest clones take 0.015% to 0.02%. The sample taken for sequencing was naive CD4+ T cells from blood. These receptors came from a man between 18 and 29 years old in good health. The CDR3 runs from the conserved cysteine through the conserved F or W. The D gene is left open where the match is weak. Some rows mark clone size as missing; the rest say once, few, many or name a class of expanded clone.

J gene: TRBJ2-7; V gene: TRBV28; D gene: TRBD1; clone size: .; CDR3 protein: CASRPGQSYEQYF; CDR3 DNA: TGTGCCAGCAGACCGGGACAGAGCTACGAGCAGTACTTC
J gene: TRBJ2-5; V gene: TRBV30; D gene: .; clone size: .; CDR3 protein: CAWSGRGQETQYF; CDR3 DNA: TGTGCCTGGAGTGGTAGGGGGCAAGAGACCCAGTACTTC
J gene: TRBJ1-1; V gene: TRBV28; D gene: .; clone size: few; CDR3 protein: CASSPILTGNEAFF; CDR3 DNA: TGTGCCAGCAGTCCTATTTTGACAGGCAATGAAGCTTTCTTT
J gene: TRBJ1-5; V gene: TRBV7-2; D gene: .; clone size: few; CDR3 protein: CASSRTGWSNQPQHF; CDR3 DNA: TGTGCCAGCAGCCGTACAGGTTGGAGCAATCAGCCCCAGCATTTT
J gene: TRBJ2-5; V gene: TRBV4-3; D gene: TRBD1; clone size: .; CDR3 protein: CASSQAFGTAQETQYF; CDR3 DNA: TGCGCCAGCAGCCAAGCATTCGGGACAGCGCAAGAGACCCAGTACTTC
J gene: TRBJ2-1; V gene: TRBV7-2; D gene: .; clone size: few; CDR3 protein: CASSLIRLGGNEQFF; CDR3 DNA: TGTGCCAGCAGCTTAATCCGGCTAGGGGGAAATGAGCAGTTCTTC
J gene: TRBJ2-3; V gene: TRBV19; D gene: TRBD2; clone size: .; CDR3 protein: CASSMASGATDTQYF; CDR3 DNA: TGTGCCAGTAGTATGGCTAGCGGGGCCACAGATACGCAGTATTTT
J gene: TRBJ2-1; V gene: TRBV19; D gene: .; clone size: few; CDR3 protein: CATRQGNEQFF; CDR3 DNA: TGTGCCACCCGTCAGGGCAATGAGCAGTTCTTC
J gene: TRBJ2-5; V gene: TRBV2; D gene: .; clone size: .; CDR3 protein: CASSQQGSGETQYF; CDR3 DNA: TGTGCCAGCAGTCAACAGGGCTCTGGGGAGACCCAGTACTTC
J gene: TRBJ2-1; V gene: TRBV10-3; D gene: TRBD2; clone size: few; CDR3 protein: CAISRTSGDNEQFF; CDR3 DNA: TGTGCCATCAGTCGGACTAGCGGGGACAATGAGCAGTTCTTC
J gene: TRBJ2-1; V gene: TRBV7-8; D gene: .; clone size: few; CDR3 protein: CASSLAWSTDNEQFF; CDR3 DNA: TGTGCCAGCAGCTTAGCGTGGTCCACAGACAATGAGCAGTTCTTC
J gene: TRBJ2-3; V gene: TRBV29-1; D gene: TRBD1; clone size: .; CDR3 protein: CSAARDRGTDTQYF; CDR3 DNA: TGCAGCGCCGCCCGGGACAGGGGCACAGATACGCAGTATTTT
J gene: TRBJ2-7; V gene: TRBV27; D gene: .; clone size: few; CDR3 protein: CASFNSHEQYF; CDR3 DNA: TGTGCCAGCTTTAACTCCCACGAGCAGTACTTC
J gene: TRBJ2-1; V gene: TRBV7-2; D gene: TRBD1; clone size: few; CDR3 protein: CASSLGQGAYNEQFF; CDR3 DNA: TGTGCCAGCAGTTTAGGCCAGGGGGCCTACAATGAGCAGTTCTTC
J gene: TRBJ2-1; V gene: TRBV5-1; D gene: TRBD1; clone size: few; CDR3 protein: CASSLPGPLNRGLSYNEQFF; CDR3 DNA: TGCGCCAGCAGCTTGCCGGGGCCCCTTAACAGGGGTCTCTCCTACAATGAGCAGTTCTTC
J gene: TRBJ2-1; V gene: TRBV28; D gene: TRBD2; clone size: .; CDR3 protein: CASKANSRLAGILHNEQFF; CDR3 DNA: TGTGCCAGCAAGGCCAACAGTAGACTAGCGGGTATTCTCCACAATGAGCAGTTCTTC
J gene: TRBJ1-6; V gene: TRBV7-2; D gene: .; clone size: .; CDR3 protein: CASSLAYRDNSPLHF; CDR3 DNA: TGTGCCAGCAGCTTAGCGTACAGAGATAATTCACCCCTCCACTTT
J gene: TRBJ1-1; V gene: TRBV6-5; D gene: .; clone size: .; CDR3 protein: CASGAPEAFF; CDR3 DNA: TGTGCCAGTGGGGCGCCTGAAGCTTTCTTT
J gene: TRBJ2-3; V gene: TRBV5-1; D gene: .; clone size: few; CDR3 protein: CASSLDGERTDTQYF; CDR3 DNA: TGCGCCAGCAGCTTGGACGGGGAACGCACAGATACGCAGTATTTT
J gene: TRBJ2-1; V gene: TRBV4-2; D gene: TRBD2; clone size: .; CDR3 protein: CASSQGAGGAIVEQFF; CDR3 DNA: TGTGCCAGCAGCCAAGGTGCGGGAGGCGCTATTGTTGAGCAGTTCTTC
J gene: TRBJ1-1; V gene: TRBV29-1; D gene: .; clone size: .; CDR3 protein: CNVVYSMDTEAFF; CDR3 DNA: TGCAACGTTGTGTATAGTATGGACACTGAAGCTTTCTTT
J gene: TRBJ2-3; V gene: TRBV7-6; D gene: TRBD2; clone size: .; CDR3 protein: CASSLLLAGGRPDTQYF; CDR3 DNA: TGTGCCAGCAGCTTGCTACTAGCGGGAGGGCGGCCAGATACGCAGTATTTT
J gene: TRBJ2-1; V gene: TRBV11-2; D gene: .; clone size: few; CDR3 protein: CASSLRAGVSYNEQFF; CDR3 DNA: TGTGCCAGCAGCTTAAGGGCAGGGGTGTCCTACAATGAGCAGTTCTTC
J gene: TRBJ1-5; V gene: TRBV4-2; D gene: TRBD1; clone size: .; CDR3 protein: CASSLLGQGRWVCNQPQHF; CDR3 DNA: TGTGCCAGCAGCCTCTTGGGACAGGGAAGGTGGGTTTGCAATCAGCCCCAGCATTTT
J gene: TRBJ2-5; V gene: TRBV7-2; D gene: .; clone size: .; CDR3 protein: CASRADRTVSETQYF; CDR3 DNA: TGTGCCAGCAGGGCGGACAGAACCGTGTCGGAGACCCAGTACTTC
J gene: TRBJ2-7; V gene: TRBV7-2; D gene: TRBD2; clone size: .; CDR3 protein: CASSLAALADAYEQYF; CDR3 DNA: TGTGCCAGCAGCTTAGCGGCACTAGCGGACGCCTACGAGCAGTACTTC
J gene: TRBJ2-7; V gene: TRBV27; D gene: .; clone size: few; CDR3 protein: CASSLRQAEAYEQYF; CDR3 DNA: TGTGCCAGCAGCTTAAGACAGGCGGAGGCCTACGAGCAGTACTTC
J gene: TRBJ1-2; V gene: TRBV27; D gene: .; clone size: few; CDR3 protein: CASSSRGANYGYTF; CDR3 DNA: TGTGCCAGCAGTTCCAGGGGAGCTAACTATGGCTACACCTTC
J gene: TRBJ2-7; V gene: TRBV18; D gene: TRBD1; clone size: .; CDR3 protein: CASSPGTGVEQYF; CDR3 DNA: TGTGCCAGCTCACCCGGGACAGGGGTCGAGCAGTACTTC
J gene: TRBJ2-7; V gene: TRBV29-1; D gene: .; clone size: .; CDR3 protein: CSVEVGANYEQYF; CDR3 DNA: TGCAGCGTTGAAGTAGGGGCCAACTACGAGCAGTACTTC
J gene: TRBJ1-1; V gene: TRBV6-6; D gene: .; clone size: .; CDR3 protein: CASSQGGGTEAFF; CDR3 DNA: TGTGCCAGCAGTCAAGGGGGGGGGACTGAAGCTTTCTTT
J gene: TRBJ1-2; V gene: TRBV5-6; D gene: .; clone size: few; CDR3 protein: CASSLAKYGYTF; CDR3 DNA: TGTGCCAGCAGCTTGGCCAAATATGGCTACACCTTC
J gene: TRBJ1-2; V gene: TRBV30; D gene: TRBD1; clone size: .; CDR3 protein: CAWSLGTGVGYTF; CDR3 DNA: TGTGCCTGGAGTCTAGGGACAGGGGTTGGCTACACCTTC
J gene: TRBJ1-1; V gene: TRBV20-1; D gene: .; clone size: .; CDR3 protein: CSARDGPGAFF; CDR3 DNA: TGCAGTGCTAGAGACGGCCCGGGGGCTTTCTTT
J gene: TRBJ2-5; V gene: TRBV5-6; D gene: TRBD2; clone size: .; CDR3 protein: CASSLGTRETQYF; CDR3 DNA: TGTGCCAGCAGCTTGGGGACTAGGGAGACCCAGTACTTC
J gene: TRBJ2-5; V gene: TRBV4-1; D gene: .; clone size: few; CDR3 protein: CASSQPWGDRQETQYF; CDR3 DNA: TGCGCCAGCAGCCAGCCCTGGGGGGACAGACAAGAGACCCAGTACTTC
J gene: TRBJ1-5; V gene: TRBV9; D gene: .; clone size: .; CDR3 protein: CASSVVGGARQPQHF; CDR3 DNA: TGTGCCAGCAGCGTAGTAGGGGGGGCTCGGCAGCCCCAGCATTTT
J gene: TRBJ1-2; V gene: TRBV29-1; D gene: .; clone size: few; CDR3 protein: CSGDSGGPYGYTF; CDR3 DNA: TGCAGCGGTGACAGTGGCGGTCCCTATGGCTACACCTTC
J gene: TRBJ1-2; V gene: TRBV15; D gene: .; clone size: .; CDR3 protein: CATSRGGGRSYGYTF; CDR3 DNA: TGTGCCACCAGCCGAGGAGGCGGGCGGAGCTATGGCTACACCTTC
J gene: TRBJ2-3; V gene: TRBV28; D gene: .; clone size: .; CDR3 protein: CASSLRETDTQYF; CDR3 DNA: TGTGCCAGCAGTTTACGGGAGACAGATACGCAGTATTTT
J gene: TRBJ2-5; V gene: TRBV28; D gene: .; clone size: few; CDR3 protein: CASSALRVSQYF; CDR3 DNA: TGTGCCAGCAGTGCACTAAGAGTTTCCCAGTACTTC
J gene: TRBJ2-5; V gene: TRBV5-1; D gene: .; clone size: few; CDR3 protein: CASSLDLARAQETQYF; CDR3 DNA: TGCGCCAGCAGCTTGGATCTCGCCAGGGCCCAAGAGACCCAGTACTTC
J gene: TRBJ2-7; V gene: TRBV30; D gene: .; clone size: few; CDR3 protein: CAWSVRSPYEQYF; CDR3 DNA: TGTGCCTGGAGTGTGCGGTCCCCCTACGAGCAGTACTTC